The next 25 T cell receptor beta chains were all read from a single sample in a study of cytomegalovirus exposure and HLA in healthy donors. PCR primers comprised 60 Vbeta and 13 Jbeta primers. Clones were read by immunoSEQ multiplex PCR, and TCRdb kept only the in-frame ones, dropping some. The sample shows roughly 130,000 clones, 81% of them seen only once. Sequenced material: PBMCs. The receptors here all came from a man between 18 and 29 years old in good health and CMV-seronegative.

The CDR3 DNA is TGCAGTGCCCGGGTCACCTTAGCTTTCTTT. Protein product: CSARVTLAFF. The rearrangement uses TRBV20-1 and TRBJ1-1; the D is unclear. This CDR3 spans 10 amino acids. V lost 6 bases and J 10 bases, leaving 12 bases between the germline ends. Per the germline V gene, CDR1 is DFQATT and CDR2 is SNEGSKA (reference sequence).

The rearrangement uses TRBV6-1 and TRBJ2-7; the match to TRBD1 covers 8 bases. J gave up 5 bases and V 3 bases, and 6 bases lay outside the gene matches. The CDR3 is 14 amino acids. CDR1 is MNHNS, CDR2 SASEGT, per germline. CDR3 nucleotides: TGTGCCAGCAGTGAGCAGGGGGCAAACCACGAGCAGTACTTC. Translation gives CASSEQGANHEQYF.

The gene calls are TRBV10-1 and TRBJ2-2, with TRBD2 identical over 7 bases. V trimming: 6 bases; J trimming: 6 bases; junction bases outside the gene matches: 7. The CDR3 loop spans 14 amino acids. Germline CDR1 WNHNN, CDR2 SYGVQD (reference sequence). CDR3 residues: CASRGGEGSGELFF. The CDR3 DNA is TGCGCCAGCAGGGGCGGGGAGGGTTCCGGGGAGCTGTTTTTT.

This clone was seen once. The chain employs TRBV7-9 and TRBJ1-1; D remains unclear. This CDR3 region has 10 residues. V was pared by 5 bases and J by 11 bases, with 9 bases between. Germline CDR1 and CDR2: SEHNR and FQNEAQ (reference sequence). CDR3 amino acids: CASSLTQAFF. CDR3 bases: TGTGCCAGCAGCCTCACGCAGGCTTTCTTT.

The V gene is TRBV5-1, the J gene TRBJ2-1; D not certain. V was shortened by 0 bases and J by 9 bases, with 13 bases between the two germline ends. Germline V gene sequence: CDR1 SGHRS, CDR2 YFSETQ. The CDR3 is made up of 14 amino acids. CDR3 in amino acids: CASSLDGHGSEQFF. CDR3 nucleotides: TGCGCCAGCAGCTTGGATGGTCACGGGTCTGAGCAGTTCTTC.

This sequence joins TRBV7-7 and TRBJ1-3, with 8 nucleotides matching TRBD1. Trimming at V came to 5 bases and at J to 4 bases, leaving 4 bases not matched to a gene. Looked up from germline, CDR1 is SSHAT and CDR2 is FNYEAQ (reference sequence). CDR3 size: 14 residues. CDR3 in DNA: TGTGCCAGCAGCCCCGGACAGGGCGGAAACACCATATATTTT. It yields the protein CASSPGQGGNTIYF.

This clone was picked up one time. V is TRBV2 and J is TRBJ1-5; no firm D call. Per germline, CDR1 SNHLY and CDR2 FYNNEI. The length of the CDR3 is 14 residues. V lost 8 bases and J 5 bases, leaving 16 bases between the germline ends. CDR3 DNA: TGTGCCAGCGGTCGAACACGGGTAGATCAGCCCCAGCATTTT. This encodes CASGRTRVDQPQHF.

V gene TRBV30 combines with J gene TRBJ1-1; tentative D call: TRBD1 (5 bases). Germline V CDR1 and CDR2: GTSNPN, SVGIG (reference sequence). V dropped 4 bases and J dropped 2 bases, with 14 bases sitting between them. This CDR3 region has 14 residues. The CDR3: CAWKTPGGNTEAFF. DNA for the CDR3: TGTGCCTGGAAAACCCCGGGGGGAAACACTGAAGCTTTCTTT.

This clone has more than one count but fewer than ten. The rearrangement uses TRBV9 and TRBJ2-2, with D possibly TRBD1 on 6 matching bases. Germline V gene lookup returns CDR1 SGDLS and CDR2 YYNGEE. V gave up 5 bases and J gave up 6 bases, with 8 bases separating them. The CDR3 loop spans 12 amino acids. This chain's CDR3 is CASSPGAGELFF. The CDR3 DNA follows: TGTGCCAGCAGTCCAGGGGCCGGGGAGCTGTTTTTT.

This clone appeared a few times. The chain combines TRBV7-9 with TRBJ2-5; possible D gene TRBD2, 6 bases. Germline V gene sequence: CDR1 SEHNR, CDR2 FQNEAQ (reference sequence). The CDR3 runs to 14 residues. V gave up 5 bases and J gave up 2 bases, with 12 bases separating them. CDR3 amino acids: CASSLKGLQETQYF. The CDR3 bases are TGTGCCAGCAGCCTAAAGGGACTTCAAGAGACCCAGTACTTC.

The chain recombines TRBV4-3 with TRBJ1-1, with a possible D match to TRBD1 (5 bases). In germline, CDR1 is LGHNA, CDR2 YSLEER. This CDR3 is 18 amino acids long. The V end lost 4 bases, the J end lost 1 base, and 22 bases lay between the germline ends. Here the CDR3 DNA reads TGCGCCAGCAGCCCGGCCCCGGGACTTATGAACCCGAACACTGAAGCTTTCTTT. Translated: CASSPAPGLMNPNTEAFF.

The CDR3 coding sequence is TGTGCCAGCAGCCACAACCCCGGACAGGTAATGGAAACCGGGGAGCTGTTTTTT. This encodes CASSHNPGQVMETGELFF. The V and J genes are TRBV9 and TRBJ2-2, with 7 bases aligning to TRBD1. The CDR3 has 18 residues. Germline V gene sequence: CDR1 SGDLS, CDR2 YYNGEE. V lost 4 bases, J lost 5 bases, and 17 bases stayed unmatched.

The CDR3 protein is CASRRGGTDTQYF. The CDR3 DNA reads TGTGCCAGTAGGCGGGGGGGCACAGATACGCAGTATTTT. The chain is built from TRBV19 and TRBJ2-3, with 8 bases fitting TRBD2. The junction had 0 bases not matched to a gene; V was cut back by 6 bases and J by 1 base. CDR1 is LNHDA and CDR2 is SQIVND in the germline V gene (reference sequence). This CDR3 spans 13 amino acids.

J is TRBJ1-1 and V is TRBV27; 9 positions agree with TRBD1. V gave up 5 bases and J gave up 2 bases; unmatched junction bases: 6. Germline-derived CDR1 and CDR2 are MNHEY and SMNVEV (reference sequence). The CDR3 has 15 amino acids. CDR3 coding DNA: TGTGCCAGCAGTCTCCAGACAGGGGGAAACACTGAAGCTTTCTTT. Its protein product is CASSLQTGGNTEAFF.

The chain has TRBV4-1 and TRBJ2-5, with D possibly TRBD1 on 6 matching bases. The J call may be incorrect, as the DNA end agrees better with TRBJ2-7. The V gene's germline CDR1 is MGHRA and CDR2 YSYEKL. This CDR3 is built from 15 residues. CDR3: CASSQDRQVVNEQYF. In DNA form, the CDR3 reads TGCGCCAGCAGCCAAGATAGACAGGTAGTCAACGAGCAGTACTTC.

The chain couples TRBV29-1 to TRBJ2-7, with D tentatively TRBD2 (7 bases). CDR1 is SQVTM, CDR2 ANQGSEA, per germline. The V end was cut by 3 bases, the J end by 0 bases, with 18 bases between. CDR3 length: 16 amino acids. CDR3 nucleotides: TGCAGCGTTGAGGGGGCGGGGGAACTCAGCTCCTACGAGCAGTACTTC. Residues: CSVEGAGELSSYEQYF.

In nucleotides, the CDR3 is TGTGCCTCGGGACAGACCTTGAACGAGCAGTACTTC. Translating gives CASGQTLNEQYF. V gene TRBV30 combines with J gene TRBJ2-7, with 7 bases fitting TRBD1. Germline CDR1 GTSNPN, CDR2 SVGIG (reference sequence). The ends lost 7 bases at V and 5 bases at J; junction bases unmatched: 8. This CDR3 has 12 residues. Together with reference TRBV30 and TRBJ2-7, the CDR3 gives the full variable domain: SQTIHQWPATLVQPVGSPLSLECTVEGTSNPNLYWYRQAAGRGLQLLFYSVGIGQISSEVPQNLSASRPQDRQFILSSKKLLLSDSGFYLCASGQTLNEQYFGPGTRLTVT.

The chain couples TRBV1 to TRBJ2-4; the table's D call, TRBD2, was not checked against the DNA. TRBV1 is a documented pseudogene. The CDR3 consists of 18 residues. CDR3 amino acids: CTSSQFPLGGLAGDHQYF. The CDR3 bases are TGCACCAGCAGCCAATTCCCTCTAGGGGGACTAGCGGGTGACCATCAGTACTTC.

This rearrangement joins TRBV6-4 to TRBJ2-1, with TRBD1 identical over 8 bases. The V segment lost 5 bases and the J segment 7 bases; nucleotides outside the gene matches: 7. Germline lookup yields CDR1 MRHNA and CDR2 SNTAGT. The CDR3 is made up of 14 amino acids. The CDR3 bases are TGTGCCAGCAGTAAACAGGGGGGCTCGAATGAGCAGTTCTTC. Translation gives CASSKQGGSNEQFF.

The chain is built from TRBV9 and TRBJ1-1, with D uncertain. The V and J ends lost 3 bases and 1 base respectively, with 16 bases between them. The germline gives CDR1 SGDLS, CDR2 YYNGEE. CDR3 length: 16 amino acids. The CDR3 spells CASSARGGMRNTEAFF. CDR3 DNA: TGTGCCAGCAGCGCCCGGGGAGGTATGCGGAACACTGAAGCTTTCTTT. The entire variable domain, with the rest obtained from reference TRBV9 and TRBJ1-1, is as follows: DSGVTQTPKHLITATGQRVTLRCSPRSGDLSVYWYQQSLDQGLQFLIQYYNGEERAKGNILERFSAQQFPDLHSELNLSSLELGDSALYFCASSARGGMRNTEAFFGQGTRLTVV.

This clone has just a few counts. The CDR3 spells CASVHTNREQYF. The CDR3 DNA is TGTGCCAGTGTCCATACCAACAGGGAGCAGTACTTC. J is TRBJ2-7 and V is TRBV19; weak D call: TRBD1 (5 bases). Per the germline V gene, CDR1 is LNHDA and CDR2 is SQIVND (reference sequence). Trimming removed 8 bases from V and 7 bases from J, with 15 bases in between. This CDR3 is 12 amino acids long.

The chain joins TRBV14 to TRBJ2-5; TRBD1 matches at 7 bases. The V and J ends lost 6 bases and 5 bases, in that order; junction bases with no gene match: 9. Germline V gives CDR1 SGHDN, CDR2 FVKESK. The length of the CDR3 is 14 residues. Here the CDR3 DNA reads TGTGCCAGCAGACACAGGGGAGCTGACGAGACCCAGTACTTC. Translating gives CASRHRGADETQYF.

In this sample, this clone turned up a few times. The chain links TRBV6-5 to TRBJ2-1; 7 positions agree with TRBD1. The junction had 2 bases not matched to a gene; V was cut back by 0 bases and J by 0 bases. Germline CDR1 is MNHEY and CDR2 is SVGAGI. The CDR3 has 16 amino acids. Here the CDR3 reads CASSYSTGSSYNEQFF. In DNA form, the CDR3 reads TGTGCCAGCAGTTACTCGACAGGGAGCTCCTACAATGAGCAGTTCTTC.

In its sample, this clone was seen once. J is TRBJ1-1 and V is TRBV6-5; D is perhaps TRBD1 (5 bases). Between the trimmed V and J ends, which lost 5 bases and 5 bases, there was a span of 9 bases. Per the germline V gene, CDR1 is MNHEY and CDR2 is SVGAGI. The CDR3 consists of 12 residues. CDR3 region: CASSAGPTEAFF. The CDR3 nucleotides read TGTGCCAGCAGTGCGGGACCAACTGAAGCTTTCTTT.

V is TRBV27 and J is TRBJ1-5; no firm D call. The CDR3 is made up of 14 amino acids. The V end was cut by 8 bases, the J end by 3 bases, with 14 bases between. Germline assignment: CDR1 MNHEY and CDR2 SMNVEV (reference sequence). The CDR3 sequence is CASRGSSYNQPQHF. The CDR3 DNA follows: TGTGCCAGCCGTGGGAGCAGCTACAATCAGCCCCAGCATTTT.